This T cell receptor (beta chain) was sequenced in a study of blood T cell repertoires in COVID-19. In the study overall: The United States, Italy and Spain provided the acute and convalescent COVID-19 samples. Sources were T cells, B-cell-depleted T cells, or PBMCs; the material itself was cDNA or gDNA.

Original methodology: Reference gene primers were amplified, and this amplification served to estimate nucleated cell counts. The protocol was immunoSEQ multiplex PCR, while the TCRdb copy is restricted to in-frame clones and leaves out a portion. V and J calls and clone size are copied from that table; D and trimming were computed from the DNA. Among roughly 400,000 clones listed, approximately 91% were seen once. This CDR3 has 14 amino acids. V lost 4 bases to trimming and J lost 5 bases, with 11 bases between them. Germline CDR1 and CDR2: LGHDT and YNNKEL (reference sequence). Enrolled through a virtual design, the participants were between roughly 18 and 100 years of age and came from 24 US areas.

The J gene is TRBJ1-4, the V gene TRBV3-1 (or the pseudogene TRBV3-2); unclear D gene. Sequenced sample: PBMCs or T cells enriched from blood (not recorded which). This clonotype was sampled from a young woman who had been exposed to COVID-19. The CDR3 bases are TGTGCCAGCAGCCTTAGAGGTCCGAATGAAAAACTGTTTTTT. This gives the protein CASSLRGPNEKLFF.